A single sample gave rise to the 22 T cell receptor beta chains below, sequenced in a study of blood T cell repertoires in COVID-19. Generated by immunoSEQ multiplex PCR, the TCRdb table keeps only in-frame clones and is missing some. The sample contains 250,000 to 300,000 clones, approximately 90% of which appear only once. What was sequenced was PBMCs or T cells enriched from blood (not recorded which). These receptors were taken from a woman aged 25 to 39 who had recovered from COVID-19.

The chain combines TRBV11-2 with TRBJ2-1; 11 bases line up with TRBD2. The CDR3 is made up of 16 amino acids. V trimming: 1 base; J trimming: 7 bases; junction bases outside the gene matches: 6. Looked up from germline, CDR1 is SGHAT and CDR2 is FQNNGV. This CDR3 reads CASSLGGSGRENEQFF. The CDR3 DNA sequence: TGTGCCAGCAGCTTAGGAGGTAGCGGGAGGGAAAATGAGCAGTTCTTC.

The V and J genes are TRBV12-3 or TRBV12-4 and TRBJ1-5; D call uncertain. This CDR3 region has 12 residues. V dropped 5 bases and J dropped 6 bases, with 8 bases sitting between them. CDR3 nucleotide sequence: TGTGCCAGCAGTCGTGGAGGTCAGCCCCAGCATTTT. Encoded protein: CASSRGGQPQHF.

J is TRBJ2-1 and V is TRBV19; a weak D match, TRBD1 (5 bases). Germline V gene lookup returns CDR1 LNHDA and CDR2 SQIVND (reference sequence). The CDR3 is 11 amino acids. The ends were cut back, 8 bases at V and 7 bases at J, with 9 bases in the middle. CDR3 in amino acids: CASAQGNEQFF. The CDR3 DNA follows: TGTGCCAGTGCCCAGGGAAATGAGCAGTTCTTC.

The chain recombines TRBV25-1 with TRBJ2-1, with TRBD1 matching 7 bases. This CDR3 contains 15 residues. J lost 8 bases, V lost 3 bases, and 10 bases had no gene match. Germline CDR1 MGHDK, CDR2 SYGVNS. In DNA form, the CDR3 reads TGTGCCAGCAGTGAGTTTAAGGGGGCGAAGGATGAGCAGTTCTTC. This translates into CASSEFKGAKDEQFF.

CDR3 in amino acids: CASSVARTSDSNEQFF. The CDR3, as DNA: TGTGCCAGCAGCGTAGCCCGGACTAGCGATTCTAATGAGCAGTTCTTC. This chain uses TRBV9 with TRBJ2-1, with 9 positions matching TRBD2. Per germline, CDR1 SGDLS and CDR2 YYNGEE. CDR3 length: 16 amino acids. The J segment lost 7 bases and the V segment lost 0 bases, leaving 8 bases of the junction unmatched.

The CDR3 loop is CASSLWGLAGTDTGELFF. CDR3 bases: TGTGCCAGCAGTTTATGGGGACTAGCGGGAACTGACACCGGGGAGCTGTTTTTT. The chain is built from TRBV27 and TRBJ2-2; TRBD2 matches 13 bases. The trim removed 1 base at V and 3 bases at J, leaving 5 bases unmatched. This CDR3 comprises 18 residues. Germline V gene sequence: CDR1 MNHEY, CDR2 SMNVEV (reference sequence).

CDR3: CASSRARIYSPLHF. CDR3 in DNA: TGTGCCAGCTCCCGCGCGCGGATTTATTCACCCCTCCACTTT. V and J are TRBV18 and TRBJ1-6; D is unresolved. This CDR3 region has 14 residues. The germline V gene encodes CDR1 KGHSH and CDR2 LQKENI. V lost 6 bases to trimming and J lost 8 bases, with 14 bases between them.

This chain joins TRBV7-9 and TRBJ1-2; possible D gene TRBD1, 5 bases. This CDR3 comprises 13 residues. The V gene's germline CDR1 is SEHNR and CDR2 FQNEAQ (reference sequence). Trimming pared 2 bases from V and 7 bases from J, leaving 11 bases between. As DNA, the CDR3 is TGTGCCAGCAGCTTACAACAGGTTATTGGCTACACCTTC. This encodes CASSLQQVIGYTF.

CDR3 in amino acids: CASSTTGAQRDTGELFF. The CDR3 bases are TGTGCCAGCAGCACTACAGGGGCCCAAAGGGACACCGGGGAGCTGTTTTTT. This rearrangement joins TRBV28 to TRBJ2-2; 7 bases agree with TRBD1. V shed 6 bases, J shed 3 bases, and the junction held 13 bases outside the gene matches. The CDR3 spans 17 residues. Germline loops: CDR1 MDHEN, CDR2 SYDVKM.

The rearrangement joins TRBV28 to TRBJ1-4, with 9 bases fitting TRBD1. The CDR3 spans 14 residues. The V gene's germline CDR1 is MDHEN and CDR2 SYDVKM. V shed 7 bases, J shed 7 bases, and the junction held 7 bases outside the gene matches. Here the CDR3 DNA reads TGTGCCAGCACCTCGGACAGGGGTAGTGAAAAACTGTTTTTT. Residues: CASTSDRGSEKLFF.

The chain recombines TRBV19 with TRBJ2-7, with a possible D match to TRBD2 (5 bases). The length of the CDR3 is 12 residues. V lost 6 bases, J lost 2 bases, and 8 bases lay in between. CDR1 LNHDA and CDR2 SQIVND come from the germline V gene (reference sequence). The CDR3 is CASSGDPYEQYF. In DNA form, the CDR3 reads TGTGCCAGTAGCGGGGATCCCTACGAGCAGTACTTC.

The V call is TRBV4-3, the J call TRBJ1-5; perhaps TRBD1 as D (6 bases). This CDR3 spans 15 amino acids. Germline values: CDR1 LGHNA, CDR2 YSLEER. The V and J ends lost 4 bases and 7 bases respectively, with 17 bases between them. This chain's CDR3 is CASSPCRGCAQPQHF. The CDR3 nucleotides read TGCGCCAGCAGCCCCTGCAGGGGATGTGCCCAGCCCCAGCATTTT.

This chain connects TRBV20-1 to TRBJ1-5; TRBD1 matches at 8 bases. The germline CDR1 and CDR2 sequences are DFQATT and SNEGSKA (reference sequence). The CDR3 consists of 14 residues. Trimming took 3 bases from V and 6 from J; bases not matched to a gene: 7. The CDR3 sequence is CSASGQGRVQPQHF. In DNA form, the CDR3 reads TGCAGTGCTAGTGGACAGGGTCGGGTTCAGCCCCAGCATTTT.

The V gene is TRBV19, the J gene TRBJ2-1; 7 nucleotides match TRBD2. CDR1 is LNHDA and CDR2 is SQIVND in the germline V gene (reference sequence). V gave up 3 bases and J gave up 5 bases; unmatched junction bases: 7. The CDR3 covers 15 residues. CDR3 in amino acids: CASSMGASGNNEQFF. CDR3 DNA sequence: TGTGCCAGTAGTATGGGAGCTAGCGGAAACAATGAGCAGTTCTTC.

This chain links TRBV15 with TRBJ1-1, with D possibly being TRBD1 (5 bases). The CDR3 is made up of 16 amino acids. With 0 bases removed from V and 4 bases from J, the gap between germline ends came to 15 bases. CDR1 is LNHNV, CDR2 YYDKDF, per germline (reference sequence). The CDR3, as DNA: TGTGCCACCAGCAGAGATCGGGGGGTTTCGAGCACTGAAGCTTTCTTT. Protein sequence: CATSRDRGVSSTEAFF. Combining the CDR3 with reference TRBV15 and TRBJ1-1 gives the whole variable domain DAMVIQNPRYQVTQFGKPVTLSCSQTLNHNVMYWYQQKSSQAPKLLFHYYDKDFNNEADTPDNFQSRRPNTSFCFLDIRSPGLGDTAMYLCATSRDRGVSSTEAFFGQGTRLTVV.

This clone was seen just once. This sequence joins TRBV11-2 and TRBJ1-1; 9 nucleotides line up with TRBD1. The J segment lost 5 bases and the V segment lost 2 bases, leaving 15 bases of the junction unmatched. Germline CDR1 reads SGHAT; CDR2 reads FQNNGV. CDR3 length: 18 amino acids. The CDR3, as DNA: TGTGCCAGCAGCTTATCCGGGACAGGGTTATCTTTGGGGACTGAAGCTTTCTTT. Its translation: CASSLSGTGLSLGTEAFF.

This chain connects TRBV6-1 to TRBJ1-6, with no clear D. Trimming cost V 1 base and J 0 bases, with 7 bases left between them. This CDR3 contains 16 residues. Germline lookup yields CDR1 MNHNS and CDR2 SASEGT. The CDR3 is CASSEVLSSYNSPLHF. CDR3 in DNA: TGTGCCAGCAGTGAAGTCCTGAGCTCCTATAATTCACCCCTCCACTTT.

This rearrangement joins TRBV6-5 to TRBJ1-5; D is perhaps TRBD1 (6 bases). The CDR3 totals 13 residues. Per germline, CDR1 MNHEY and CDR2 SVGAGI. The V end was cut by 4 bases, the J end by 9 bases, with 13 bases between. The CDR3 sequence: CASSLTGSGPQHF. In DNA, the CDR3 is TGTGCCAGCAGTTTGACAGGTTCGGGGCCCCAGCATTTT.

The genes are TRBV7-2 and TRBJ1-2; 11 bases agree with TRBD1. V gave up 3 bases and J gave up 6 bases; unmatched junction bases: 3. Germline V gene sequence: CDR1 SGHTA, CDR2 FQGNSA. The CDR3 contains 14 residues. CDR3 nucleotides: TGTGCCAGCAGCTTGGACAGGGGGCAAAATGGCTACACCTTC. Protein sequence: CASSLDRGQNGYTF.

The V call is TRBV19, the J call TRBJ1-1; 8 nucleotides agree with TRBD1. Unmatched junction bases numbered 6, after V lost 3 bases and J lost 6 bases. The length of the CDR3 is 14 residues. Germline loops: CDR1 LNHDA, CDR2 SQIVND (reference sequence). CDR3 DNA sequence: TGTGCCAGTAGTATGCAGGGGGCAGTCGCTGAAGCTTTCTTT. Its protein is CASSMQGAVAEAFF.

The V call is TRBV5-5, the J call TRBJ1-6, with no clear D. The CDR3 runs 15 residues. Trimming removed 0 bases from V and 2 bases from J, with 6 bases in between. In germline, CDR1 is SGHKS, CDR2 YYEKEE (reference sequence). In DNA form, the CDR3 reads TGTGCCAGCAGCTTGGGAGGGACCTATAATTCACCCCTCCACTTT. This encodes CASSLGGTYNSPLHF. The full variable domain, its missing parts supplied by reference TRBV5-5 and TRBJ1-6, is DAGVTQSPTHLIKTRGQQVTLRCSPISGHKSVSWYQQVLGQGPQFIFQYYEKEERGRGNFPDRFSARQFPNYSSELNVNALLLGDSALYLCASSLGGTYNSPLHFGNGTRLTVT.

The chain links TRBV10-1 to TRBJ2-3; TRBD2 aligns across 10 bases. J lost 7 bases, V lost 2 bases, and 9 bases had no gene match. Per the germline V gene, CDR1 is WNHNN and CDR2 is SYGVQD (reference sequence). This CDR3 has 16 amino acids. The CDR3 bases are TGCGCCAGCAGTGAGCGGCTAGCGGGAGTCTTAAATACGCAGTATTTT. The encoded protein is CASSERLAGVLNTQYF.